This entry is about one TCR beta chain. This entry belongs to a study of blood T cell repertoires in COVID-19. Background on the study: The United States, Italy and Spain were the sources of the acute and convalescent COVID-19 samples. In each case, the material was cDNA or gDNA derived from T cells, B-cell-depleted T cells, or PBMCs.

Original processing notes: Counts of nucleated cells, estimated from reference gene primer amplification, were obtained. Here immunoSEQ multiplex PCR was the method, and the copy in TCRdb shows in-frame clones only, minus some. V and J calls plus clone size are reproduced from that table; the DNA served to infer D and trimming. The table has about 190,000 clones, roughly 80% seen once. Per germline, CDR1 MNHEY and CDR2 SMNVEV (reference sequence). The CDR3 has 14 amino acids. With 2 bases removed from V and 1 base from J, the gap between germline ends came to 7 bases. The sequencing input was peripheral blood. The TCR sequence derives from a woman aged 45-59 years with acute or convalescent COVID-19. The V call is TRBV27, the J call TRBJ2-3, with D unclear. The CDR3 nucleotides are TGTGCCAGCAGTTTAGGCCTCGGCACAGATACGCAGTATTTT. Its translation is CASSLGLGTDTQYF.